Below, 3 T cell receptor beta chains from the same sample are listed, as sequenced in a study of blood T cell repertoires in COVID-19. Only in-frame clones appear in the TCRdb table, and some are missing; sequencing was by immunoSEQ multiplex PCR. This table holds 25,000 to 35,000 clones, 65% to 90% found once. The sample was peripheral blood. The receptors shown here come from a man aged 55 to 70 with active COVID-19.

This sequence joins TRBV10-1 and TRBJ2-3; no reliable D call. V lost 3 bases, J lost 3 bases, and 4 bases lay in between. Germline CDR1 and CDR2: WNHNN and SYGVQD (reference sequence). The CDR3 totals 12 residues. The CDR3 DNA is TGCGCCAGCAGTGACATGACAGATACGCAGTATTTT. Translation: CASSDMTDTQYF.

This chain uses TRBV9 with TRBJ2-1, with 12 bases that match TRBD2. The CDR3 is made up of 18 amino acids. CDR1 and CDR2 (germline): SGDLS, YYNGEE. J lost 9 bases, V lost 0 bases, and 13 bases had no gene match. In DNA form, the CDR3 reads TGTGCCAGCAGCGTAGCAGAGAAAGGGACTAGCGGGTTTAGTGAGCAGTTCTTC. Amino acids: CASSVAEKGTSGFSEQFF.

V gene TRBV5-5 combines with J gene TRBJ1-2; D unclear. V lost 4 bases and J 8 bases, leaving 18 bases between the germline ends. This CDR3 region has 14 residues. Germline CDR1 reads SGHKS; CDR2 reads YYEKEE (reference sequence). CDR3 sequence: CASSTSSAVLGYTF. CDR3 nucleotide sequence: TGTGCCAGCAGCACGTCGTCGGCGGTATTAGGCTACACCTTC.